This T cell receptor (beta chain) originates from a study of Ad26.COV2.S vaccination and SARS-CoV-2 variants. At the level of the study: This donor came from the COV1001 trial of Ad26.COV2.S.

Of note for this clone: Its antigen is currently unknown.

Sample treatment: approximately 18 received Ad26.COV2.S at low or high dose, single or two shots; roughly five received placebo; per-sample allocation not given. Day 63 after the first vaccine or placebo injection was the time point for sampling. The study, taken as a whole, reports: The study found similar non-spike TCR breadth in vaccine and placebo recipients. Analyses of TCR breadth and depth may have underestimated total T cell responses. Substantial breadth was reportedly displayed by spike-specific CD8+ and CD4+ T cell responses after vaccination.

Germline V gene sequence: CDR1 LNHNV, CDR2 YYDKDF (reference sequence). With 2 bases clipped from V and 2 bases from J, the junction kept 8 bases outside the gene matches. This CDR3 spans 17 amino acids. Sequencing was performed with immunoSEQ multiplex PCR; in TCRdb, only in-frame clones are kept and a portion is missing. The sample has hundreds of thousands of clones, 75% to 95% seen once. The sequence derives from a person between 18 and 65 years old who received the Ad26.COV2.S COVID-19 vaccine or a placebo. This specimen was peripheral blood, taken in a trial of Ad26.COV2.S vaccine versus placebo. This sequence joins TRBV15 and TRBJ2-1; 8 bases agree with TRBD2. The CDR3 loop reads CATSRLGSGAAYNEQFF. The DNA for the CDR3 is TGTGCCACCAGCAGATTAGGTAGCGGGGCGGCCTACAATGAGCAGTTCTTC. Full variable domain (missing parts from reference TRBV15 and TRBJ2-1): DAMVIQNPRYQVTQFGKPVTLSCSQTLNHNVMYWYQQKSSQAPKLLFHYYDKDFNNEADTPDNFQSRRPNTSFCFLDIRSPGLGDTAMYLCATSRLGSGAAYNEQFFGPGTRLTVL.